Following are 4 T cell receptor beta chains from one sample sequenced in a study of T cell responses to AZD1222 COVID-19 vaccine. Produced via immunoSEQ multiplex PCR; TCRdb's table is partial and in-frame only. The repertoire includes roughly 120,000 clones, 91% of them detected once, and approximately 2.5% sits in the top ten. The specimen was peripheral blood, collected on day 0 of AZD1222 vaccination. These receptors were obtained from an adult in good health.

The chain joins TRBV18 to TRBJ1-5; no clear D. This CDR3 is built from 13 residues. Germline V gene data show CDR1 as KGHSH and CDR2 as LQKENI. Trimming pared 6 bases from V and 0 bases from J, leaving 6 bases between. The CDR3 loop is CASSQYSNQPQHF. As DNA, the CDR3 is TGTGCCAGCTCGCAGTATAGCAATCAGCCCCAGCATTTT.

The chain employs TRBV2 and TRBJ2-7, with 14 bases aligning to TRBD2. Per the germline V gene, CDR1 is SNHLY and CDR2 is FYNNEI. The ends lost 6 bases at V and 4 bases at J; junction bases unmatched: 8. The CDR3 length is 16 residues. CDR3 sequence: CASSDGTSGSVYEQYF. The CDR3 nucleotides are TGTGCCAGCAGCGACGGGACTAGCGGGAGTGTATACGAGCAGTACTTC.

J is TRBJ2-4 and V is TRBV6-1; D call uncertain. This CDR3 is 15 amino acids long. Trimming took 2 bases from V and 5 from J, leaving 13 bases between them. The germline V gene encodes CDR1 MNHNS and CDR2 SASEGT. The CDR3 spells CASSETVAVQNIQYF. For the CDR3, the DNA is TGTGCCAGCAGTGAAACCGTGGCAGTTCAAAACATTCAGTACTTC.

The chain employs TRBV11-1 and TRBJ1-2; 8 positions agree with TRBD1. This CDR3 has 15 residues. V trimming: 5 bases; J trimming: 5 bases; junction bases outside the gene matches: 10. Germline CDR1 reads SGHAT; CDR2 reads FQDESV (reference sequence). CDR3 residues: CASSRSGTGGYGYTF. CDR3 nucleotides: TGTGCCAGCAGCAGAAGTGGGACAGGTGGTTATGGCTACACCTTC. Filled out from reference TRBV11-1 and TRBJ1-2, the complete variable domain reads EAEVAQSPRYKITEKSQAVAFWCDPISGHATLYWYRQILGQGPELLVQFQDESVVDDSQLPKDRFSAERLKGVDSTLKIQPAELGDSAMYLCASSRSGTGGYGYTFGSGTRLTVV.